This TCR beta chain was identified during a study of follicular helper T cells after annual influenza vaccination. Study summary: Some donors were sampled over the 2013-2014, 2014-2015 and 2015-2016 vaccinations.

General study findings and limits: Yearly vaccinations repeatedly recalled conserved clonotypes in ICOS+CD38+ cTfh. Only about 9-20% of analyzed cells yielded productive TCRB sequences.

With regard to this clone: Its target is unknown.

The germline V gene has CDR1 MNHNY and CDR2 SVGAGI (reference sequence). Trimming left V 0 bases short and J 9 bases short, with 6 bases between. This CDR3 has 12 residues. Profiled with immunoSEQ multiplex PCR; TCRdb holds only in-frame clones, not every one. The repertoire includes about 3,600 clones, 82% of them detected once, and 0.65% to 0.95% sits in the top ten. Specified time point: 2014-2015 season, 7 days after vaccination. The source material was CXCR5- memory CD4+ T cells sorted from blood, sampled 7 days after influenza vaccination. This sequence originates from an adult who received the influenza vaccine. The chain joins TRBV6-6 to TRBJ2-1; D may be TRBD1 or TRBD2 (5 bases each). The CDR3 protein is CASSYSGAEQFF. The CDR3 DNA is TGTGCCAGCAGTTACTCCGGGGCTGAGCAGTTCTTC.